Below are 2 T cell receptor beta chains sequenced from a single sample in a study of blood T cell repertoires in COVID-19. Assay used: immunoSEQ multiplex PCR; TCRdb lists only in-frame clones, some missing. The sample lists some 200,000 clones; 85% to 90% were seen once. Sequencing input: peripheral blood. These receptors originate from a man older than 75 with acute or convalescent COVID-19.

The rearrangement joins TRBV7-3 to TRBJ1-1; D is uncertain. Germline CDR1 reads SGHTA; CDR2 reads FQGTGA. V lost 8 bases and J 1 base, leaving 11 bases between the germline ends. CDR3 length: 13 residues. The CDR3 region has the DNA TGTGCCAGCCACAAGTCCGAGAACACTGAAGCTTTCTTT. Translation gives CASHKSENTEAFF.

This clone has a single count. V gene TRBV5-5 combines with J gene TRBJ2-2, with 10 nucleotides matching TRBD2. Trimming cost V 0 bases and J 5 bases; bases outside gene matches: 7. Germline lookup yields CDR1 SGHKS and CDR2 YYEKEE (reference sequence). The length of the CDR3 is 17 residues. The chain's CDR3 is CASSLVPSGSGTGELFF. Here the CDR3 DNA reads TGTGCCAGCAGCTTGGTTCCTAGCGGGAGTGGTACCGGGGAGCTGTTTTTT.